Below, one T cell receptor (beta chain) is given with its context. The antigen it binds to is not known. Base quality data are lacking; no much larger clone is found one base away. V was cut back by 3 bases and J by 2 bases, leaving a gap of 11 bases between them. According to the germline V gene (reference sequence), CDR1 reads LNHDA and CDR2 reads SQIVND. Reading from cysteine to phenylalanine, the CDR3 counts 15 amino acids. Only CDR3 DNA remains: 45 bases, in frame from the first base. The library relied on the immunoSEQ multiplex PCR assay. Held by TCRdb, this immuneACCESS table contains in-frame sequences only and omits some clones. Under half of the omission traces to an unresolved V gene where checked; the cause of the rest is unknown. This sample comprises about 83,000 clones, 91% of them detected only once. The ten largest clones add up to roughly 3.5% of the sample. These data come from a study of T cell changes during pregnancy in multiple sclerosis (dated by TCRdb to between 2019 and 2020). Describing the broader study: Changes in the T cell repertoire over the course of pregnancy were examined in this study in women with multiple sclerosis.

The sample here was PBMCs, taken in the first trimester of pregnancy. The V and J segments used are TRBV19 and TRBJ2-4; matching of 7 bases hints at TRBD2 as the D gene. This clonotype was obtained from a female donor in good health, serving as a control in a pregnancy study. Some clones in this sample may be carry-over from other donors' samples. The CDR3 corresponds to CASSMGGAPKNIQYF. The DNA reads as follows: TGTGCCAGTAGTATGGGGGGGGCTCCCAAAAACATTCAGTACTTC.